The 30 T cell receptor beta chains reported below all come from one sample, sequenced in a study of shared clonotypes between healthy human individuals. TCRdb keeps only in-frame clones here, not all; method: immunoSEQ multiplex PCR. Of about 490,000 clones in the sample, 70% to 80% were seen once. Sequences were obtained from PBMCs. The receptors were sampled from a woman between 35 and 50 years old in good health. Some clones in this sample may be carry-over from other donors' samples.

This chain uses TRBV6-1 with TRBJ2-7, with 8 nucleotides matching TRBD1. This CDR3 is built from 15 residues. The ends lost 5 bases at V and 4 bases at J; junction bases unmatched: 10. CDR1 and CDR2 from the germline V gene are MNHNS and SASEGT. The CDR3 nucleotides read TGTGCCAGCAGTTCGACAGGGGCCGACGATTACGAGCAGTACTTC. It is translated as CASSSTGADDYEQYF.

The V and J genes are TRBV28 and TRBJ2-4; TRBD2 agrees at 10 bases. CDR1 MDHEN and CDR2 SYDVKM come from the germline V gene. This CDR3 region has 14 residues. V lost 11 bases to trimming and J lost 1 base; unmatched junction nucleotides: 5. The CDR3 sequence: CAAQAGGAKNIQYF. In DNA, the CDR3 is TGTGCCGCCCAAGCGGGAGGGGCCAAAAACATTCAGTACTTC.

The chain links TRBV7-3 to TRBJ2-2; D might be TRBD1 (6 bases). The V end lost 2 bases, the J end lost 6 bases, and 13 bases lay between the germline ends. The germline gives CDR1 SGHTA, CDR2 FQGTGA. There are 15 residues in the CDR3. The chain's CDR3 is CASSLEGGRAGELFF. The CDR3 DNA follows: TGTGCCAGCAGCTTAGAAGGGGGTCGCGCCGGGGAGCTGTTTTTT. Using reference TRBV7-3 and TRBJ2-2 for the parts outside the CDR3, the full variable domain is GAGVSQTPSNKVTEKGKYVELRCDPISGHTALYWYRQSLGQGPEFLIYFQGTGAADDSGLPNDRFFAVRPEGSVSTLKIQRTERGDSAVYLCASSLEGGRAGELFFGEGSRLTVL.

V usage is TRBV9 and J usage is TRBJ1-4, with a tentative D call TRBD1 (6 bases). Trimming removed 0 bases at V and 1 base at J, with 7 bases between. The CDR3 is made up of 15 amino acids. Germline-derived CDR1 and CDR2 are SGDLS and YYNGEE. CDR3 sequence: CASSVEQGTNEKLFF. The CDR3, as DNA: TGTGCCAGCAGCGTAGAACAGGGAACTAATGAAAAACTGTTTTTT.

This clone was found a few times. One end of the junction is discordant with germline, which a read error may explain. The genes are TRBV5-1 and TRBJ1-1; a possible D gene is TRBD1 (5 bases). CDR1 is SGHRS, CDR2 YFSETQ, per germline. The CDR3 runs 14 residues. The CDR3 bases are TGCGCCAGCAGATTGGAGGGGTTGAACACTGAAGCTTTCTTT. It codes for CASRLEGLNTEAFF.

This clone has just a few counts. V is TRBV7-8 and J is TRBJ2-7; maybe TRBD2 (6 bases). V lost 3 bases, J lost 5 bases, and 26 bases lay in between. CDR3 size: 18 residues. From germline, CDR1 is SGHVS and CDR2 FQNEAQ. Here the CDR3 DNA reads TGTGCCAGCAGCTTTCGCGCAGCGGGTACAGCTTTCCTCGACGAGCAGTACTTC. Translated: CASSFRAAGTAFLDEQYF.

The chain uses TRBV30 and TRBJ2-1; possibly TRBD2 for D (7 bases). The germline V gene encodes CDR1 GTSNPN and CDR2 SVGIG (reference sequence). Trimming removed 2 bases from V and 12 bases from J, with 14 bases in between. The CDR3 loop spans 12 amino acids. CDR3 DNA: TGTGCCTGGAGTAGGGGGGGGAAGGGGCAGTTCTTC. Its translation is CAWSRGGKGQFF.

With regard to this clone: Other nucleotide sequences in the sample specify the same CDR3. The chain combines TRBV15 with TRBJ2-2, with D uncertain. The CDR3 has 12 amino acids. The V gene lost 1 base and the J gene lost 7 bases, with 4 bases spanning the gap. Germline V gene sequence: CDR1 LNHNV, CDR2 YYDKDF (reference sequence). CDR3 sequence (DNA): TGTGCCACCAGCAGAGCAAACGGGGAGCTGTTTTTT. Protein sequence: CATSRANGELFF.

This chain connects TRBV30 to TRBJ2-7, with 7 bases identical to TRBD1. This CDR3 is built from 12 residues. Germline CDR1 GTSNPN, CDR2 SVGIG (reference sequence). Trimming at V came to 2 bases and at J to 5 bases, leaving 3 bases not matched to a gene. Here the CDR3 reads CAWSITGDEQYF. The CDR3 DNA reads TGTGCCTGGAGTATCACAGGGGACGAGCAGTACTTC.

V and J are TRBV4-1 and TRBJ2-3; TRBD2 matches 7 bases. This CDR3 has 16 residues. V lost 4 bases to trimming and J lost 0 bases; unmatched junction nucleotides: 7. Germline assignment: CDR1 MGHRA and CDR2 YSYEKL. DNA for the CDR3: TGCGCCAGCAGCCCTCTAGCGGAAGTAAGCACAGATACGCAGTATTTT. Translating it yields CASSPLAEVSTDTQYF.

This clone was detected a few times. CDR3 in DNA: TGTGCCAGCAGTGTAAGCGGGAGCCGGTACACCGGGGAGCTGTTTTTT. This sequence encodes CASSVSGSRYTGELFF. This sequence joins TRBV28 and TRBJ2-2; 8 nucleotides match TRBD2. Trimming took 5 bases from V and 3 from J; bases not matched to a gene: 8. This CDR3 contains 16 residues. Germline lookup yields CDR1 MDHEN and CDR2 SYDVKM.

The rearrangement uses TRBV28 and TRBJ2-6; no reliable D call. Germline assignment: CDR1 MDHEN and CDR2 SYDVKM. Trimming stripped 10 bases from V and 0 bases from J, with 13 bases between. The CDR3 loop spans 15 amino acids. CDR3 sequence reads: CAIFSPSSGANVLTF. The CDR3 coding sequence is TGTGCCATTTTTTCCCCCAGCTCTGGGGCCAACGTCCTGACTTTC.

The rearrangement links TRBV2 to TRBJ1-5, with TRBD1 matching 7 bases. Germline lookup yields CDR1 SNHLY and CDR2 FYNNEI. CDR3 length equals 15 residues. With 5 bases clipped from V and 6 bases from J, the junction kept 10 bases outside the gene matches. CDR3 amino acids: CASSPTDRVIQPQHF. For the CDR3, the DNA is TGTGCCAGCAGTCCTACCGACAGGGTAATTCAGCCCCAGCATTTT. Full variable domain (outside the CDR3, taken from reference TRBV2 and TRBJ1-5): EPEVTQTPSHQVTQMGQEVILRCVPISNHLYFYWYRQILGQKVEFLVSFYNNEISEKSEIFDDQFSVERPDGSNFTLKIRSTKLEDSAMYFCASSPTDRVIQPQHFGDGTRLSIL.

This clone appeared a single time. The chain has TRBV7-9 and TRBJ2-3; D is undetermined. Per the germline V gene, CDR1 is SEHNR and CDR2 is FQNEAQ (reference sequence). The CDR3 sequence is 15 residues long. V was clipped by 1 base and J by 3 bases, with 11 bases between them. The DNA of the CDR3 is TGTGCCAGCAGCTTAGTTATAGTTGGAACAGATACGCAGTATTTT. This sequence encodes CASSLVIVGTDTQYF.

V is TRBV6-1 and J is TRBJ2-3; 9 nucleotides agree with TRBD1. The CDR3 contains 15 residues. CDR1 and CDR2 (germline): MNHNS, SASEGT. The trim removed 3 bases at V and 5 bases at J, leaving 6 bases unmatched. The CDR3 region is CASSDQQGARDTQYF. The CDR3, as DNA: TGTGCCAGCAGTGACCAACAGGGGGCGCGAGATACGCAGTATTTT.

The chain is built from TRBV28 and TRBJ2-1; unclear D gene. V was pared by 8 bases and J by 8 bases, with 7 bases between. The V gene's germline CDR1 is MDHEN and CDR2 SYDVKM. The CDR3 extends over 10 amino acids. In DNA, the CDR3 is TGTGCCAGCCGTGGCGATGAGCAGTTCTTC. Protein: CASRGDEQFF.

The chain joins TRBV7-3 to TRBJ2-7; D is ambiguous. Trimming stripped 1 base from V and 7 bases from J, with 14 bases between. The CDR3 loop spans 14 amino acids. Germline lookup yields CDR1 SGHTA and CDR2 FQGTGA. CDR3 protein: CASSLSPQSREQYF. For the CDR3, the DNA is TGTGCCAGCAGCTTAAGCCCCCAATCGCGGGAGCAGTACTTC.

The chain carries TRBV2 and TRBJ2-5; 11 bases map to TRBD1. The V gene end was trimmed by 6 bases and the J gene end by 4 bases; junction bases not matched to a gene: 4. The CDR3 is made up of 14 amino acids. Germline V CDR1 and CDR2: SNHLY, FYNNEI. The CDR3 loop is CASRPGQGGETQYF. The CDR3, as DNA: TGTGCCAGCAGACCGGGACAGGGGGGAGAGACCCAGTACTTC.

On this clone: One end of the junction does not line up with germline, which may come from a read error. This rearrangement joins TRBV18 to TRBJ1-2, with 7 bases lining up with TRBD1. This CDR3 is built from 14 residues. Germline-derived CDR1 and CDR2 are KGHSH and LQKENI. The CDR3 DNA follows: TGTGCCAGCTCACCGACCGACAGGGACTATTGCTACACCTTC. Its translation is CASSPTDRDYCYTF.

CDR3 sequence (DNA): TGTGCCAGCAGCGAATCGCGGGACGCTGTACCTCCCTACGAGCAGTACTTC. As protein: CASSESRDAVPPYEQYF. The rearrangement uses TRBV9 and TRBJ2-7; D perhaps matches TRBD2 (6 bases). V dropped 3 bases and J dropped 2 bases, with 21 bases sitting between them. Per the germline V gene, CDR1 is SGDLS and CDR2 is YYNGEE. The CDR3 spans 17 residues.

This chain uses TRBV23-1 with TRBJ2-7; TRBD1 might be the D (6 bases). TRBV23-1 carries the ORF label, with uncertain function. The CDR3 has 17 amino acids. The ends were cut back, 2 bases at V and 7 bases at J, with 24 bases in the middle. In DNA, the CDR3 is TGCGCCAGCAGTCAACCCCCGGCACAGGGAAGATCGGGGGAGCAGTACTTC. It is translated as CASSQPPAQGRSGEQYF.

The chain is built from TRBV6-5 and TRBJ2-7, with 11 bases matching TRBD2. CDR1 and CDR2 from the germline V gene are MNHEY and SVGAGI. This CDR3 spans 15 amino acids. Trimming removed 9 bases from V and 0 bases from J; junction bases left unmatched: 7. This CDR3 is CASRVAGGSSYEQYF. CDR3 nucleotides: TGTGCCAGTAGGGTAGCGGGAGGGAGCTCCTACGAGCAGTACTTC.

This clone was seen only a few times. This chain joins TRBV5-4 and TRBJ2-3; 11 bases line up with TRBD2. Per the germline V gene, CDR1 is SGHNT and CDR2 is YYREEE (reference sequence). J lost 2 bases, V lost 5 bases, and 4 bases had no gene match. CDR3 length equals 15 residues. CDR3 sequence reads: CASRNSGRATDTQYF. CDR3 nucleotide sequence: TGTGCCAGCAGAAATAGCGGGAGGGCCACAGATACGCAGTATTTT. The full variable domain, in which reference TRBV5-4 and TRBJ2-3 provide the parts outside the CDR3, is ETGVTQSPTHLIKTRGQQVTLRCSSQSGHNTVSWYQQALGQGPQFIFQYYREEENGRGNFPPRFSGLQFPNYSSELNVNALELDDSALYLCASRNSGRATDTQYFGPGTRLTVL.

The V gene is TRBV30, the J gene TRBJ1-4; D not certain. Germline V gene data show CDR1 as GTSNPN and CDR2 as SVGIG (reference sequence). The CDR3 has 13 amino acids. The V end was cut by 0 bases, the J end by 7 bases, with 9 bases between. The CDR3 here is CAWSVGFGEKLFF. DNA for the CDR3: TGTGCCTGGAGTGTAGGGTTTGGTGAAAAACTGTTTTTT.

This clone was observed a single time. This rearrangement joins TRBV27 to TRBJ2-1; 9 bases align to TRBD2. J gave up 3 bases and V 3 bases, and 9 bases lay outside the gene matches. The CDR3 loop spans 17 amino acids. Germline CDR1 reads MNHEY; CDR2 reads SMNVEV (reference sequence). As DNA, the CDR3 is TGTGCCAGCAGTTTCGCGGGAGGGCCTTGGGGCTACAATGAGCAGTTCTTC. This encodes CASSFAGGPWGYNEQFF.

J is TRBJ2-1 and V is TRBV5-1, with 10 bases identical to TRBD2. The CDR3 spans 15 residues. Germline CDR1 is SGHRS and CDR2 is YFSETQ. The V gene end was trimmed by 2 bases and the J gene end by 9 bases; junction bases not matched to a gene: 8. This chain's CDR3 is CASSFRASGSREQFF. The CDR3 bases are TGCGCCAGCAGCTTCAGGGCTAGCGGGAGTCGTGAGCAGTTCTTC.

The CDR3 nucleotides read TGTGCCAGCAGCTTGGTAGCGGGAGAGTGGAATGAGCAGTTCTTC. This codes for CASSLVAGEWNEQFF. The chain joins TRBV5-4 to TRBJ2-1, with TRBD2 identical over 9 bases. Germline V CDR1 and CDR2: SGHNT, YYREEE (reference sequence). This CDR3 has 15 residues. After removal of 0 bases from V and 7 bases from J, the junction contained 5 bases not matched to a gene.

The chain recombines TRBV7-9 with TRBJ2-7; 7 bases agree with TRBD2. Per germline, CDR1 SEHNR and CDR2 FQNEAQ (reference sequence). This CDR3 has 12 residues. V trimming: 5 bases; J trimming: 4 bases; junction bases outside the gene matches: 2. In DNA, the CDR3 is TGTGCCAGCAGCCTACTAGCGTACGAGCAGTACTTC. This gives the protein CASSLLAYEQYF.

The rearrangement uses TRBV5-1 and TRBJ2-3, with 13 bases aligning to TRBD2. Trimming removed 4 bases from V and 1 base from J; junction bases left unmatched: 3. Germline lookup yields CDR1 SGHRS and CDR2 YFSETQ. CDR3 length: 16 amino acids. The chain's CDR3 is CASSRTSGSGTDTQYF. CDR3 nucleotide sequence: TGCGCCAGCAGCAGGACTAGCGGGAGTGGCACAGATACGCAGTATTTT.

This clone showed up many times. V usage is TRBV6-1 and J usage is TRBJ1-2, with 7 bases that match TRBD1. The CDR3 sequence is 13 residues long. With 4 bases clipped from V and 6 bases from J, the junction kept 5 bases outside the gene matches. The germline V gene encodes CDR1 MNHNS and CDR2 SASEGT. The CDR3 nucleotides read TGTGCCAGCAGTGGTAGGGGGCCTCATGGCTACACCTTC. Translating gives CASSGRGPHGYTF.